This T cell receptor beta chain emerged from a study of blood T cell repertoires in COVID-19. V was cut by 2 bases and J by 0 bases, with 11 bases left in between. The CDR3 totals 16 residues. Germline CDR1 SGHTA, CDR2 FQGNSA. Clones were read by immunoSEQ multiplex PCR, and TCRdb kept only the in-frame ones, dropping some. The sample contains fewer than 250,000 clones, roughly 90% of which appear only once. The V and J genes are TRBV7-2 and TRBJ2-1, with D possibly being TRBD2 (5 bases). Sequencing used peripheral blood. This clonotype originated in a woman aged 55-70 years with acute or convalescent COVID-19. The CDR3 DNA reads TGTGCCAGCAGCTTAAGGAACCGGGGCTCCTACAATGAGCAGTTCTTC. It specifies CASSLRNRGSYNEQFF.